This TCR beta chain was recovered during a study of Ad26.COV2.S vaccination and SARS-CoV-2 variants. Treatment given: roughly 20 received Ad26.COV2.S at low or high dose, single or two shots; about five received placebo; per-sample allocation not given. Day 63 following the first vaccine or placebo injection was when the samples were taken. This adult donor, from Boston, was 18-55 years old. Ad26.COV2.S expressed prefusion-stabilized spike from the original Wuhan strain. This table comes from immunoSEQ multiplex PCR, and its TCRdb copy is limited to in-frame clones, with some not included. The sample records some 250,000 clones, around 89% being singletons. The sequences come from peripheral blood, collected in a trial of Ad26.COV2.S vaccine versus placebo. This TCR came from a person between 18 and 59 years old who received the Ad26.COV2.S COVID-19 vaccine or a placebo.

CDR3 nucleotides: TGTGCCACCAGTGATCCGACAGGGCCCAAAAACATTCAGTACTTC. Encoded protein: CATSDPTGPKNIQYF. This chain connects TRBV24-1 to TRBJ2-4; 7 nucleotides match TRBD1. Germline values: CDR1 KGHDR, CDR2 SFDVKD. V shed 3 bases, J shed 2 bases, and the junction held 3 bases outside the gene matches. This CDR3 region has 15 residues.